Each of the 13 T cell receptor beta chains below was sequenced from the same sample in a study of blood T cell repertoires in COVID-19. Profiled with immunoSEQ multiplex PCR; TCRdb holds only in-frame clones, not every one. The sample includes some 340,000 clones, under 85% seen only once; the top ten take 5% to 5.5%. The material sequenced was PBMCs or T cells enriched from blood (not recorded which). These receptor sequences come from a woman in her forties or fifties who had recovered from COVID-19.

In this sample, this clone turned up once. The chain joins TRBV16 to TRBJ1-1; possibly TRBD1 for D (5 bases). The germline V and J ends were trimmed by 3 bases and 7 bases, with 12 bases remaining between them. The CDR3 runs to 13 residues. The germline V gene encodes CDR1 KGHSY and CDR2 FQNENV. The DNA of the CDR3 is TGTGCCAGCAGCCAGCAGCTACAGGTTGAAGCTTTCTTT. Translating gives CASSQQLQVEAFF. The entire variable domain, with the rest obtained from reference TRBV16 and TRBJ1-1, is as follows: GEEVAQTPKHLVRGEGQKAKLYCAPIKGHSYVFWYQQVLKNEFKFLISFQNENVFDETGMPKERFSAKCLPNSPCSLEIQATKLEDSAVYFCASSQQLQVEAFFGQGTRLTVV.

The genes are TRBV18 and TRBJ1-5; D is perhaps TRBD1 (5 bases). V was trimmed by 2 bases and J by 4 bases, leaving 12 bases between them. CDR1 is KGHSH and CDR2 is LQKENI in the germline V gene. The CDR3 is 15 residues long. The CDR3: CASSPRPDNNQPQHF. CDR3 DNA: TGTGCCAGCTCACCAAGACCGGACAATAATCAGCCCCAGCATTTT.

The chain carries TRBV19 and TRBJ1-2; D is perhaps TRBD1 (6 bases). Germline V CDR1 and CDR2: LNHDA, SQIVND (reference sequence). With 3 bases removed from V and 3 bases from J, the gap between germline ends came to 11 bases. There are 14 residues in the CDR3. Here the CDR3 DNA reads TGTGCCAGTAGTATGAGGGGGACGGACTATGGCTACACCTTC. It codes for CASSMRGTDYGYTF.

This chain links TRBV25-1 with TRBJ2-7; tentative D call: TRBD2 (6 bases). V dropped 5 bases and J dropped 3 bases, with 11 bases sitting between them. Germline CDR1 reads MGHDK; CDR2 reads SYGVNS. This CDR3 has 13 amino acids. CDR3 amino acids: CASSLSGLYEQYF. The CDR3 coding sequence is TGTGCCAGCAGTTTAAGCGGGCTCTACGAGCAGTACTTC.

This clone was found once. The chain combines TRBV27 with TRBJ1-2; D not resolved. V was cut by 5 bases and J by 4 bases, with 11 bases left in between. The CDR3 loop spans 13 amino acids. Germline V lookup: CDR1 MNHEY, CDR2 SMNVEV (reference sequence). The CDR3 is CASSLSPLYGYTF. The CDR3, as DNA: TGTGCCAGCAGTCTGAGCCCCCTCTATGGCTACACCTTC.

The CDR3 DNA reads as TGTGCCAGCAGTGAAGCGGGAGGTCAGCCCCAGCATTTT. Translated, it gives CASSEAGGQPQHF. V is TRBV6-1 and J is TRBJ1-5; no definite D call. CDR1 and CDR2 (germline): MNHNS, SASEGT. Trimming took off 0 bases at V and 6 bases at J, with 6 bases between the two ends. This CDR3 is built from 13 residues.

This rearrangement joins TRBV19 to TRBJ1-1, with TRBD1 matching over 9 bases. Germline V lookup: CDR1 LNHDA, CDR2 SQIVND (reference sequence). V shed 6 bases, J shed 2 bases, and the junction held 10 bases outside the gene matches. This CDR3 contains 16 residues. CDR3 bases: TGTGCCAGTAGCCGGGACAGGGCCTTATATAACACTGAAGCTTTCTTT. Translated, it gives CASSRDRALYNTEAFF.

The chain is built from TRBV2 and TRBJ1-2, with a weak D call TRBD1 (5 bases). This CDR3 has 15 residues. Germline V lookup: CDR1 SNHLY, CDR2 FYNNEI. V lost 6 bases and J lost 5, with 19 bases in between. This CDR3 is CASRGGDLGLYGYTF. The CDR3 nucleotides are TGTGCCAGCAGGGGGGGGGATTTGGGACTTTATGGCTACACCTTC. The full variable domain, completed using reference TRBV2 and TRBJ1-2, is EPEVTQTPSHQVTQMGQEVILRCVPISNHLYFYWYRQILGQKVEFLVSFYNNEISEKSEIFDDQFSVERPDGSNFTLKIRSTKLEDSAMYFCASRGGDLGLYGYTFGSGTRLTVV.

V gene TRBV28 combines with J gene TRBJ1-5, with no clear D. Trimming stripped 6 bases from V and 6 bases from J, with 15 bases between. Germline CDR1 reads MDHEN; CDR2 reads SYDVKM. This CDR3 has 14 residues. The CDR3 nucleotides are TGTGCCAGCAGCGAGGGCCTTAGGGTTCAGCCCCAGCATTTT. Residues: CASSEGLRVQPQHF.

The CDR3 DNA follows: TGTGCCAGCAGCCAGGACAGGGGTCCCGGGGAGCTGTTTTTT. As protein: CASSQDRGPGELFF. This chain uses TRBV6-2 or TRBV6-3 with TRBJ2-2; 9 nucleotides line up with TRBD1. The V gene end was trimmed by 6 bases and the J gene end by 6 bases; junction bases not matched to a gene: 5. Germline V gene data show CDR1 as MNHEY and CDR2 as SVGEGT. This CDR3 has 14 amino acids.

The chain has TRBV18 and TRBJ1-1; TRBD1 agrees at 7 bases. Trimming at V came to 3 bases and at J to 1 base, leaving 5 bases not matched to a gene. Germline CDR1 is KGHSH and CDR2 is LQKENI. The CDR3 has 15 amino acids. The CDR3 region is CASSPPGTANTEAFF. The CDR3 nucleotides read TGTGCCAGCTCACCCCCCGGGACAGCGAACACTGAAGCTTTCTTT.

The genes are TRBV2 and TRBJ1-4; 7 nucleotides agree with TRBD1. The CDR3 extends over 13 amino acids. Looked up from germline, CDR1 is SNHLY and CDR2 is FYNNEI. J lost 6 bases, V lost 4 bases, and 2 bases had no gene match. CDR3 sequence: CASSAGTDEKLFF. DNA for the CDR3: TGTGCCAGCAGTGCGGGGACAGATGAAAAACTGTTTTTT. The full variable domain, with the rest looked up from reference TRBV2 and TRBJ1-4, is EPEVTQTPSHQVTQMGQEVILRCVPISNHLYFYWYRQILGQKVEFLVSFYNNEISEKSEIFDDQFSVERPDGSNFTLKIRSTKLEDSAMYFCASSAGTDEKLFFGSGTQLSVL.

This sequence joins TRBV6-5 and TRBJ1-3; D unclear. CDR1 is MNHEY, CDR2 SVGAGI, per germline. The CDR3 has 15 residues. V dropped 5 bases and J dropped 0 bases, with 11 bases sitting between them. Written as DNA, the CDR3 is TGTGCCAGCAGTCCCGACGGGAGCTCTGGAAACACCATATATTTT. This codes for CASSPDGSSGNTIYF.